This is a list of T cell receptor beta chains from one sample in a study of cytomegalovirus exposure and HLA in healthy donors. The data were produced by immunoSEQ multiplex PCR, yet TCRdb's version contains in-frame clones alone and is incomplete. The sample records 84,000 or so clones, around 77% being singletons. Sequenced sample: PBMCs. These receptors originate from a man in his fifties in good health and CMV-seronegative. CDR3s include the opening cysteine and the closing phenylalanine or tryptophan. Each record gives: D gene, J gene, clone size, V gene, CDR3 DNA, CDR3 protein. The D gene is left open where the match is weak. Rows may omit the clone size; those that give it use once, few, many or a size class.

>-|TRBJ1-6|-|TRBV30
TGTGCCTGGAGTGCCTCCCGAGGCGGACAACCAAAATATTCACCCCTCCACTTT
CAWSASRGGQPKYSPLHF
>TRBD2|TRBJ2-3|-|TRBV7-2
TGTGCCAGCAGAAATAGCGGGGGGTCGGATACGCAGTATTTT
CASRNSGGSDTQYF
>TRBD2|TRBJ2-7|-|TRBV7-2
TGTGCCAGCAGCTTATTAGCGGGGGTCTCCTACGAGCAGTACTTC
CASSLLAGVSYEQYF
>-|TRBJ1-1|-|TRBV6-5
TGTGCCAGCAGTGTTCCGAGCGGTGAAGCTTTCTTT
CASSVPSGEAFF
>-|TRBJ1-1|-|TRBV7-7
TGTGCTAGCAGCCGACAGGAGAACACTGAAGCTTTCTTT
CASSRQENTEAFF
>-|TRBJ1-5|-|TRBV30
TGTGCCTGGAGTGGAATGGGGCCTCAGCCCCAGCATTTT
CAWSGMGPQPQHF
>-|TRBJ1-4|-|TRBV19
TGTGCCAGTAGACGACGTACAGGCTCGGGTGAAAAACTGTTTTTT
CASRRRTGSGEKLFF
>-|TRBJ2-6|-|TRBV5-1
TGCGCCAGCAGCTTGGGACGGGGTACTGGGGCCAACGTCCTGACTTTC
CASSLGRGTGANVLTF
>TRBD2|TRBJ2-1|-|TRBV18
TGTGCCAGCTCACCCCTGAGCGGGGGGGCCTCGAATGAGCAGTTCTTC
CASSPLSGGASNEQFF
>TRBD2|TRBJ2-7|-|TRBV6-5
TGTGCCAGCAGTTACACTAGCGCGGAAGCCTACGAGCAGTACTTC
CASSYTSAEAYEQYF
>TRBD1|TRBJ1-5|-|TRBV11-3
TGTGCCAGCAGCACGATGACAGGGACGGAACAGCCCCAGCATTTT
CASSTMTGTEQPQHF
>-|TRBJ2-7|-|TRBV7-2
TGTGCCAGCAGCCCGAGTCCCTACGAGCAGTACTTC
CASSPSPYEQYF
>-|TRBJ1-1|-|TRBV12-5
TGTGCTAGTGGTTTGGTACTGGGCAGGAACACTGAAGCTTTCTTT
CASGLVLGRNTEAFF
>TRBD1|TRBJ1-5|-|TRBV28
TGTGCCTCCGACAGGGTGAGTCAGCCCCAGCATTTT
CASDRVSQPQHF
>-|TRBJ2-7|once|TRBV9
TGTGCCAGCAGCGGCCAGCCAGCGGACTACGAGCAGTACTTC
CASSGQPADYEQYF
>TRBD1|TRBJ2-7|-|TRBV7-8
TGTGCCAGCAGCTTGGACAGGGCCCACGAGCAGTACTTC
CASSLDRAHEQYF
>-|TRBJ1-3|-|TRBV9
TGTGCCAGCGGCGGACAGTTCTCTGGAAACACCATATATTTT
CASGGQFSGNTIYF
>TRBD1|TRBJ2-2|-|TRBV27
TGTGCCAGCAGCTCAACAGGGGGCCTTTTTTTTGAGCTGTTTTTT
CASSSTGGLFFELFF
>-|TRBJ2-3|once|TRBV2
TGTGCCAGCAGTTGGACTCAACTCCCATTCACAGATACGCAGTATTTT
CASSWTQLPFTDTQYF
>TRBD2|TRBJ2-7|-|TRBV10-3
TGTGCCATCAGTGTGGGTAGCGGGGGAACCTACGAGCAGTACTTC
CAISVGSGGTYEQYF
>-|TRBJ2-3|-|TRBV5-1
TGCGCCAGCAGCTTGGAATGGGGGCGCACAGATACGCAGTATTTT
CASSLEWGRTDTQYF
>TRBD1|TRBJ1-2|-|TRBV10-1
TGCGCCAGCAGCCCGGGACAGAGCTATGGCTACACCTTC
CASSPGQSYGYTF